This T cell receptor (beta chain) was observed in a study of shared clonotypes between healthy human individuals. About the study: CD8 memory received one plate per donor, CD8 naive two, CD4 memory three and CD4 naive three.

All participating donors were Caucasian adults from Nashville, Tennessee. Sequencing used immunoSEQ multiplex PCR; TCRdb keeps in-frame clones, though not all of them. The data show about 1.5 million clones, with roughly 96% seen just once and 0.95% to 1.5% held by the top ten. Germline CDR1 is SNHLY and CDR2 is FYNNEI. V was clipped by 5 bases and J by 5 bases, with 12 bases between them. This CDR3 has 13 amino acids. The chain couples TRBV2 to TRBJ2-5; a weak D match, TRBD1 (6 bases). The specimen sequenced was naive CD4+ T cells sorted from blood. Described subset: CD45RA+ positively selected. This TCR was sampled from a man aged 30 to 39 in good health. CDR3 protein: CASSYTGRETQYF. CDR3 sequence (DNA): TGTGCCAGCAGTTATACAGGGCGTGAGACCCAGTACTTC. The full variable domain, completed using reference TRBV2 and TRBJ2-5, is EPEVTQTPSHQVTQMGQEVILRCVPISNHLYFYWYRQILGQKVEFLVSFYNNEISEKSEIFDDQFSVERPDGSNFTLKIRSTKLEDSAMYFCASSYTGRETQYFGPGTRLLVL.